A selection of T cell receptor beta chains follows, all from one sample in a study of beta chain features in type 1 diabetes. The table came from immunoSEQ multiplex PCR; TCRdb's copy has only in-frame clones and leaves some out. The profile covers approximately 140,000 clones, with 40% to 60% appearing a single time and 0.35% to 0.5% taken by the ten largest. Sequenced material: Tregs from blood. Every receptor here comes from a man aged 18 to 29 in good health. CDR3s include the opening cysteine and the closing phenylalanine or tryptophan. Each record gives: V gene, clone size, J gene, D gene, CDR3 protein, CDR3 DNA. A D gene is named only where the DNA matches it firmly. Not all rows give a size; the values are once, few, many and, for expanded clones, a class.

>TRBV7-6|few|TRBJ2-5|-
CASSWTVQETQYF
TGTGCCAGCAGCTGGACTGTTCAAGAGACCCAGTACTTC
>TRBV14|-|TRBJ2-7|TRBD1
CASSQGQPFYEQYF
TGTGCCAGCAGCCAGGGACAGCCTTTCTACGAGCAGTACTTC
>TRBV28|few|TRBJ2-1|-
CASSFRELNEQFF
TGTGCCAGCAGTTTTCGGGAGCTCAATGAGCAGTTCTTC
>TRBV9|-|TRBJ1-1|-
CASSTTGNTEAFF
TGTGCCAGCAGCACCACAGGTAACACTGAAGCTTTCTTT
>TRBV10-2|few|TRBJ2-1|-
CASSFAGNYNEQFF
TGCGCCAGCTCTTTTGCGGGTAATTACAATGAGCAGTTCTTC
>TRBV29-1|few|TRBJ2-7|TRBD2
CSVRRTSGMDEQYF
TGCAGCGTACGGCGGACTAGCGGGATGGACGAGCAGTACTTC
>TRBV14|-|TRBJ2-3|-
CASSQTIGADTQYF
TGTGCCAGCAGCCAGACAATCGGCGCAGATACGCAGTATTTT
>TRBV6-1|once|TRBJ2-1|TRBD1
CASRGPGQGGHEQFF
TGTGCCAGCAGAGGCCCGGGACAGGGCGGCCATGAGCAGTTCTTC
>TRBV19|few|TRBJ2-3|TRBD2
CASSTWTSGMIRTDTQYF
TGTGCCAGTAGTACCTGGACTAGCGGGATGATTAGGACAGATACGCAGTATTTT
>TRBV7-9|-|TRBJ2-7|TRBD1
CASSLSGTEYEQYF
TGTGCCAGCAGCTTATCCGGGACAGAATACGAGCAGTACTTC
>TRBV11-2|-|TRBJ1-1|-
CASSLVGGTEAFF
TGTGCCAGCAGCTTAGTCGGTGGCACTGAAGCTTTCTTT
>TRBV2|-|TRBJ1-6|TRBD1
CASSGRKRGQYNSPLHF
TGTGCCAGCAGTGGAAGGAAGAGGGGACAGTATAATTCACCCCTCCACTTT
>TRBV9|-|TRBJ2-5|TRBD1
CASSPTTGPIQETQYF
TGTGCCAGCAGCCCAACGACAGGGCCGATCCAAGAGACCCAGTACTTC
>TRBV7-9|-|TRBJ1-1|TRBD1
CASSKTGANPLNTEAFF
TGTGCCAGCAGTAAGACAGGGGCTAACCCTTTGAACACTGAAGCTTTCTTT
>TRBV6-5|-|TRBJ1-2|-
CASSYETPEGPYTF
TGTGCCAGCAGTTACGAAACCCCTGAGGGCCCCTACACCTTC
>TRBV18|-|TRBJ2-7|-
CASSLSSYEQYF
TGTGCCAGCTCCCTCAGCTCCTACGAGCAGTACTTC
>TRBV20-1|-|TRBJ2-7|TRBD1
CEGQGAYEQYF
TGCGAGGGACAGGGTGCCTACGAGCAGTACTTC
>TRBV6-5|-|TRBJ2-1|-
CASSYSGEDSNEQFF
TGTGCCAGCAGTTACTCCGGCGAGGACAGTAATGAGCAGTTCTTC
>TRBV9|-|TRBJ1-1|TRBD1
CASSPRQGSEAFF
TGTGCCAGCAGCCCACGACAGGGATCTGAAGCTTTCTTT
>TRBV7-9|-|TRBJ1-5|TRBD1
CASSSAGGYQPQHF
TGTGCCAGCAGCTCCGCAGGGGGCTATCAGCCCCAGCATTTT
>TRBV5-4|-|TRBJ2-1|TRBD1
CASSLGQGARSYNEQFF
TGTGCCAGCAGCTTGGGCCAGGGGGCTAGGTCCTACAATGAGCAGTTCTTC
>TRBV14|-|TRBJ1-6|-
CASSQGGEAFGRRNSPLHF
TGTGCCAGCAGCCAAGGAGGAGAGGCATTCGGCAGGAGGAATTCACCCCTCCACTTT
>TRBV5-1|-|TRBJ2-1|TRBD1
CASSIDRGDDEQFF
TGCGCCAGCAGCATTGACAGGGGAGACGATGAGCAGTTCTTC
>TRBV30|-|TRBJ2-7|-
CAWSQTYYEQYF
TGTGCCTGGAGTCAAACATACTACGAGCAGTACTTC
>TRBV7-3|-|TRBJ1-2|-
CASSLLQGFQTF
TGTGCCAGCAGCTTATTACAGGGATTCCAGACCTTC
>TRBV9|few|TRBJ2-7|-
CASSGPRGGRDEQYF
TGTGCCAGCAGCGGGCCCAGGGGCGGCCGAGATGAGCAGTACTTC
>TRBV18|-|TRBJ1-2|TRBD1
CASSLQGAIYGYTF
TGTGCCAGCTCACTACAGGGGGCGATCTATGGCTACACCTTC
>TRBV27|-|TRBJ2-2|TRBD1
CASSPYRGRTGELFF
TGTGCCAGCAGTCCATACAGGGGTCGGACCGGGGAGCTGTTTTTT
>TRBV30|-|TRBJ1-4|TRBD1
CAAKPQGAGEKLFF
TGTGCCGCAAAACCGCAGGGGGCAGGGGAAAAACTGTTTTTT
>TRBV15|-|TRBJ2-6|-
CATSRDPGDGANVLTF
TGTGCCACCAGCAGAGATCCGGGTGACGGGGCCAACGTCCTGACTTTC
>TRBV7-2|few|TRBJ1-5|-
CASSPPIGPQHF
TGTGCCAGCAGTCCCCCTATTGGGCCCCAGCATTTT
>TRBV7-2|-|TRBJ1-3|TRBD1
CASSLDTGGAGNTIYF
TGTGCCAGCAGCTTAGACACAGGGGGCGCTGGAAACACCATATATTTT
>TRBV28|-|TRBJ2-5|-
CASSSAGNLPFKTQYF
TGTGCCAGCAGTTCCGCCGGGAATCTGCCTTTCAAGACCCAGTACTTC
>TRBV5-1|-|TRBJ2-5|-
CASSLSRGEGLETQYF
TGCGCCAGCAGCTTGTCCCGCGGGGAAGGTCTGGAGACCCAGTACTTC
>TRBV7-2|-|TRBJ2-3|-
CASSLGGWGVFTDTQYF
TGTGCCAGCAGCTTAGGGGGTTGGGGAGTGTTCACAGATACGCAGTATTTT
>TRBV10-3|-|TRBJ2-5|-
CATGKEETQYF
TGTGCCACCGGGAAAGAAGAGACCCAGTACTTC
>TRBV7-3|-|TRBJ1-2|TRBD1
CASSTNERTGVRKNGYTF
TGTGCCAGCAGCACGAACGAAAGGACAGGGGTGAGGAAAAATGGCTACACCTTC
>TRBV6-1|-|TRBJ1-5|-
CATRQGNQPQHF
TGTGCCACCCGACAGGGCAATCAGCCCCAGCATTTT
>TRBV7-2|-|TRBJ1-5|-
CASSLFRSGLSNQPQHF
TGTGCCAGCAGCTTATTCCGTTCGGGGTTAAGCAATCAGCCCCAGCATTTT
>TRBV5-6|few|TRBJ1-5|-
CASSFTGLPQHF
TGTGCCAGCAGCTTTACAGGGCTCCCCCAGCATTTT
>TRBV30|-|TRBJ2-5|TRBD2
CAWSAGLAGGETQYF
TGTGCCTGGAGTGCGGGACTAGCGGGAGGAGAGACCCAGTACTTC